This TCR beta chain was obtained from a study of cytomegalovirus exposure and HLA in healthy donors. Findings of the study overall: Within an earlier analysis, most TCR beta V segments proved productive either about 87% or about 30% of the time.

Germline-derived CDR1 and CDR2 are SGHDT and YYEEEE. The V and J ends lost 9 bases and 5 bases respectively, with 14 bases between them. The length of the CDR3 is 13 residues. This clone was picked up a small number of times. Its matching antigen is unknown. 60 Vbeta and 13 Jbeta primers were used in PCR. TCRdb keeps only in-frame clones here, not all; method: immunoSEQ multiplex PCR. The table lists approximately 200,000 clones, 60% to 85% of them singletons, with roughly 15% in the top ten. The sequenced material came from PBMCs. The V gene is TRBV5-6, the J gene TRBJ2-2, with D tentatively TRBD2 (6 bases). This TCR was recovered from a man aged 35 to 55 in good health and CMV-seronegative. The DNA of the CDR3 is TGTGCCACCCTAGCCGGAGGGACCGGGGAGCTGTTTTTT. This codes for CATLAGGTGELFF.